The 23 T cell receptor beta chains presented below share a single source sample, sequenced in a study of T cells in Graves' hyperthyroidism and ophthalmopathy. Regions amplified from RNA transcripts were the TCR beta CDR3 regions. A set of HTBI primers served as the primers for a first-round RT-PCR of the TCR CDR3. Using its own MiXCR run on the multiplex PCR reads, TCRdb lists one record per CDR3 protein. The data hold under 750,000 distinct CDR3 sequences, with roughly a sixth observed a single time. Sequencing used blood. The source is a woman in her forties or fifties with Graves' hyperthyroidism that later progressed to Graves' ophthalmopathy.

The genes are TRBV7-9 and TRBJ2-2, with D maybe TRBD1 (6 bases). Trimming pared 5 bases from V and 2 bases from J, leaving 12 bases between. The CDR3 runs 15 residues. Per the germline V gene, CDR1 is SEHNR and CDR2 is FQNEAQ (reference sequence). DNA of the CDR3: TGTGCCAGCAGCAGCTGGACAGAAAACACCGGGGAGCTGTTTTTT. Translated, it gives CASSSWTENTGELFF.

This clonotype was seen repeatedly, ten times or more. The genes are TRBV27 and TRBJ1-2, with a possible D match to TRBD1 (6 bases). The length of the CDR3 is 15 residues. Trimming removed 7 bases at V and 0 bases at J, with 15 bases between. Germline assignment: CDR1 MNHEY and CDR2 SMNVEV (reference sequence). CDR3 in amino acids: CASTQTRDTNYGYTF. The CDR3, as DNA: TGTGCCAGCACTCAAACTAGGGACACTAACTATGGCTACACCTTC.

As to this clonotype: A much larger clone differs from this one at a single base, so this may be a read error. The rearrangement links TRBV6-5 to TRBJ2-1; D ambiguous. Trimming took off 2 bases at V and 9 bases at J, with 11 bases between the two ends. Germline V CDR1 and CDR2: MNHEY, SVGAGI. This CDR3 contains 13 residues. CDR3 bases: TGTGCCAGCAGTTACGGTATGATGGTTGAGCAGTTCTTC. It is translated as CASSYGMMVEQFF.

A word on this clonotype: At one of its ends the junction is not consistent with the germline gene, which may arise from a read error. The CDR3 DNA reads TGCAGAGCTATGGGGTCTAACACTGAAGCTTTCTTT. Encoded protein: CRAMGSNTEAFF. The chain uses TRBV20-1 and TRBJ1-1, with D unclear. The CDR3 has 12 amino acids. From germline, CDR1 is DFQATT and CDR2 SNEGSKA (reference sequence).

This chain connects TRBV28 to TRBJ1-5; D is possibly TRBD1 (6 bases). Between the trimmed V and J ends, which lost 6 bases and 11 bases, there was a span of 11 bases. Per germline, CDR1 MDHEN and CDR2 SYDVKM. This CDR3 comprises 11 residues. The CDR3 is CASRQEGAQHF. In DNA, the CDR3 is TGTGCCAGCAGGCAAGAGGGGGCCCAGCATTTT.

This clonotype showed up just a few times. The chain combines TRBV5-6 with TRBJ1-1, with a weak D call TRBD1 (5 bases). Germline V gives CDR1 SGHDT, CDR2 YYEEEE. The CDR3 is made up of 15 amino acids. The V end was cut by 4 bases, the J end by 4 bases, with 17 bases between. CDR3 coding DNA: TGTGCCAGCAGCGGTCGCAGGGCCTTGGGCACTGAAGCTTTCTTT. It codes for CASSGRRALGTEAFF.

This clonotype was detected ten times or more. CDR3 sequence (DNA): TGTGCCAGCACCGGACAGGGGGCCCAGCCCCAGCATTTT. It yields the protein CASTGQGAQPQHF. The genes are TRBV2 and TRBJ1-5; TRBD1 matches at 11 bases. The CDR3 totals 13 residues. V gave up 7 bases and J gave up 7 bases; unmatched junction bases: 3. In germline, CDR1 is SNHLY, CDR2 FYNNEI.

This clonotype was counted at least ten times. The genes are TRBV11-1 and TRBJ1-6, with D hard to call. Deletions cut 0 bases from V and 9 bases from J, with 12 bases between. This CDR3 is built from 15 residues. CDR1 SGHAT and CDR2 FQDESV come from the germline V gene (reference sequence). CDR3 protein: CASSLAPDAGSPLHF. The CDR3 DNA reads TGTGCCAGCAGCTTAGCCCCAGACGCCGGTTCACCCCTCCACTTT.

The sample holds a few counts of this clonotype. The V gene is TRBV6-1, the J gene TRBJ2-5; 10 bases map to TRBD1. V trimming: 5 bases; J trimming: 6 bases; junction bases outside the gene matches: 15. The germline V gene encodes CDR1 MNHNS and CDR2 SASEGT. The CDR3 spans 17 residues. The CDR3 bases are TGTGCCAGCAGTCAGAACATTGGACAGGGGGTCACGAAGACCCAGTACTTC. Protein sequence: CASSQNIGQGVTKTQYF.

This clonotype appeared many times. The chain is built from TRBV2 and TRBJ1-2; D unresolved. CDR3 size: 14 residues. Germline V gene data show CDR1 as SNHLY and CDR2 as FYNNEI. The ends were cut back, 4 bases at V and 0 bases at J, with 9 bases in the middle. CDR3 sequence (DNA): TGTGCCAGCAGTGTAGCAGGTCCTAACTATGGCTACACCTTC. It is translated as CASSVAGPNYGYTF.

This clonotype was counted only a few times. J is TRBJ2-1 and V is TRBV14; no firm D call. Trimming cost V 3 bases and J 1 base, with 4 bases left between them. The CDR3 spans 13 residues. Germline V gene data show CDR1 as SGHDN and CDR2 as FVKESK. The CDR3 sequence: CASSHRSYNEQFF. CDR3 in DNA: TGTGCCAGCAGCCATCGATCCTACAATGAGCAGTTCTTC.

This clonotype was detected only a few times. The J gene is TRBJ1-1, the V gene TRBV20-1; the D is unclear. Germline values: CDR1 DFQATT, CDR2 SNEGSKA (reference sequence). Trimming left V 5 bases short and J 3 bases short, with 16 bases between. The CDR3 consists of 14 residues. CDR3 protein: CSAPRAPLDTEAFF. DNA of the CDR3: TGCAGTGCTCCCCGGGCCCCACTTGACACTGAAGCTTTCTTT.

This clonotype was seen more than once but under ten times. V usage is TRBV29-1 and J usage is TRBJ1-1; D ambiguous. Germline V gene data show CDR1 as SQVTM and CDR2 as ANQGSEA. V was clipped by 6 bases and J by 3 bases, with 14 bases between them. This CDR3 has 13 amino acids. The CDR3 DNA is TGCAGCGTCAAAGCGTGGGGAGACACTGAAGCTTTCTTT. Its translation is CSVKAWGDTEAFF.

This sequence joins TRBV18 and TRBJ2-7; possible D gene TRBD1, 5 bases. Trimming took 4 bases from V and 3 from J, leaving 7 bases between them. This CDR3 spans 12 amino acids. Per germline, CDR1 KGHSH and CDR2 LQKENI. Here the CDR3 DNA reads TGTGCCAGCTCACGGGGCCGCTACGAGCAGTACTTC. It specifies CASSRGRYEQYF.

This clonotype was found many times. V is TRBV7-8 and J is TRBJ1-3; 8 nucleotides match TRBD1. Per the germline V gene, CDR1 is SGHVS and CDR2 is FQNEAQ. The trim removed 2 bases at V and 4 bases at J, leaving 7 bases unmatched. The CDR3 has 16 residues. CDR3 residues: CASSLLVRGQGNTIYF. Here the CDR3 DNA reads TGTGCCAGCAGCTTACTCGTCAGGGGGCAGGGAAACACCATATATTTT.

Ten or more counts support this clonotype. This sequence joins TRBV12-5 and TRBJ1-1, with D maybe TRBD1 (6 bases). Per the germline V gene, CDR1 is LGHNT and CDR2 is FRNRAP. There are 16 residues in the CDR3. Trimming stripped 3 bases from V and 0 bases from J, with 14 bases between. The CDR3 sequence: CASGLGPRGLNTEAFF. The CDR3 coding sequence is TGTGCTAGTGGTTTAGGACCCAGGGGATTGAACACTGAAGCTTTCTTT.

There are a few counts of this clonotype. The rearrangement uses TRBV20-1 and TRBJ2-2; D is unclear. The CDR3 has 14 residues. Deletions cut 4 bases from V and 4 bases from J, with 13 bases between. Germline values: CDR1 DFQATT, CDR2 SNEGSKA (reference sequence). CDR3 in DNA: TGCAGTGCTATCCTCGAGAGTGGCACCGGGGAGCTGTTTTTT. Protein: CSAILESGTGELFF.

This clonotype came up many times. This chain uses TRBV11-3 with TRBJ2-1; 9 positions match TRBD2. Per the germline V gene, CDR1 is SGHNT and CDR2 is YENEEA. The CDR3 extends over 15 amino acids. After removal of 4 bases from V and 4 bases from J, the junction contained 5 bases not matched to a gene. CDR3 protein: CASSYSGGRYNEQFF. The CDR3 DNA sequence: TGTGCCAGCAGCTACAGCGGGGGGCGATACAATGAGCAGTTCTTC.

The rearrangement uses TRBV10-3 and TRBJ2-5; TRBD1 matches 8 bases. The CDR3 totals 13 residues. Germline lookup yields CDR1 ENHRY and CDR2 SYGVKD. V lost 10 bases to trimming and J lost 2 bases; unmatched junction nucleotides: 6. The DNA of the CDR3 is TGTGCCACCCAGACAGGGGAGCAAGAGACCCAGTACTTC. Amino acids: CATQTGEQETQYF.

V is TRBV5-5 and J is TRBJ1-6; D ambiguous. Germline lookup yields CDR1 SGHKS and CDR2 YYEKEE (reference sequence). V was clipped by 2 bases and J by 4 bases, with 7 bases between them. The CDR3 has 14 residues. CDR3 sequence reads: CASSFYGYNSPLHF. The DNA for the CDR3 is TGTGCCAGCAGCTTCTACGGGTATAATTCACCCCTCCACTTT.

The chain is built from TRBV9 and TRBJ2-2, with 7 positions matching TRBD1. With V trimmed by 6 bases and J by 4 bases, 6 bases remained unmatched. Germline V lookup: CDR1 SGDLS, CDR2 YYNGEE. CDR3 size: 14 residues. CDR3 amino acids: CASNPDRATGELFF. The CDR3 DNA reads as TGTGCCAGCAATCCAGACAGGGCCACCGGGGAGCTGTTTTTT.

J is TRBJ2-6 and V is TRBV20-1; perhaps TRBD1 as D (5 bases). Germline-derived CDR1 and CDR2 are DFQATT and SNEGSKA (reference sequence). The CDR3 loop spans 15 amino acids. V was pared by 1 base and J by 2 bases, with 9 bases between. For the CDR3, the DNA is TGCAGTGCTAGAGCCCCCAGGGCTGGGGCCAACGTCCTGACTTTC. It codes for CSARAPRAGANVLTF.

This clonotype was counted a few times. This sequence joins TRBV6-2 or TRBV6-3 and TRBJ2-2; TRBD2 agrees at 12 bases. The CDR3 spans 19 residues. In germline, CDR1 is MNHEY, CDR2 SVGEGT. Trimming removed 10 bases from V and 0 bases from J; junction bases left unmatched: 15. The CDR3 DNA reads as TGTGCCACCATAAGAGTCCGACTAGCGGGGGATTCGAACACCGGGGAGCTGTTTTTT. Protein sequence: CATIRVRLAGDSNTGELFF.